This is a list of T cell receptor beta chains from one sample in a study of T cell responses to AZD1222 COVID-19 vaccine. TCRdb's table, derived via immunoSEQ multiplex PCR, lists solely in-frame clones and lacks some. This sample has around 150,000 clones, with over 85% found just once. The specimen comprised peripheral blood, sampled 28 days after the second AZD1222 dose. The receptors derive from an adult who received the AZD1222 COVID-19 vaccine. Each CDR3 is given with its conserved first and last residue. The D gene is left open where the match is weak. The size entry is marked missing in some rows and otherwise reads once, few, many or a size class.

v_call,clone_size,d_call,j_call,cdr3_aa,cdr3_nt
TRBV28,-,-,TRBJ1-2,CASSDRVSNYGYTF,TGTGCCAGCAGTGACCGGGTCTCTAACTATGGCTACACCTTC
TRBV7-7,-,TRBD1,TRBJ1-2,CASNPNRGGSGGGYTF,TGTGCTAGCAACCCTAACAGGGGCGGGTCGGGTGGTGGCTACACCTTC
TRBV29-1,-,TRBD1,TRBJ1-3,CSVEKGDRGFSGNTIYF,TGCAGCGTTGAGAAGGGGGACAGGGGATTCTCCGGAAACACCATATATTTT
TRBV27,-,-,TRBJ1-2,CASSPDRLKNGYTF,TGTGCCAGCAGTCCCGACAGACTAAAGAATGGCTACACCTTC
TRBV20-1,-,TRBD2,TRBJ2-1,CSASSLLVAGAPLDEQFF,TGCAGTGCTAGTTCCTTATTGGTAGCGGGGGCGCCTCTGGATGAGCAGTTCTTC
TRBV3-1/TRBV3-2,-,-,TRBJ2-5,CASSSSLATQGETQYF,TGTGCCAGCAGCTCCTCACTAGCGACACAGGGCGAGACCCAGTACTTC
TRBV19,-,-,TRBJ1-5,CASSIRVYSNQPQHF,TGTGCCAGTAGTATCAGGGTCTATAGCAATCAGCCCCAGCATTTT
TRBV19,-,TRBD1,TRBJ1-2,CASGQGVTGRIGYTF,TGTGCCAGTGGACAGGGTGTTACCGGGAGGATCGGCTACACCTTC
TRBV5-1,-,-,TRBJ1-1,CASSLEGANTEAFF,TGCGCCAGCAGCTTGGAAGGGGCGAACACTGAAGCTTTCTTT
TRBV7-6,-,TRBD1,TRBJ1-4,CASSLGGTANEKLFF,TGTGCCAGCAGCTTAGGGGGGACAGCTAATGAAAAACTGTTTTTT
TRBV12-3/TRBV12-4,-,-,TRBJ1-1,CASSFSVEAFF,TGTGCCAGCAGTTTTAGTGTTGAAGCTTTCTTT
TRBV5-4,-,-,TRBJ1-1,CASSWGNTEAFF,TGTGCCAGCAGCTGGGGAAACACTGAAGCTTTCTTT
TRBV19,-,TRBD1,TRBJ1-5,CASSIGADRPNQPQHF,TGTGCCAGTAGTATAGGAGCGGACAGGCCCAATCAGCCCCAGCATTTT
TRBV27,-,-,TRBJ2-7,CASSSQGGAYEQYF,TGTGCCAGCAGTTCCCAAGGTGGGGCCTACGAGCAGTACTTC
TRBV29-1,once,-,TRBJ2-7,CSVATGLGYEQYF,TGCAGCGTGGCGACGGGACTGGGATACGAGCAGTACTTC
TRBV9,-,-,TRBJ1-3,CASSRRRDQDSGNTIYF,TGTGCCAGCAGCCGCCGTAGGGACCAAGACTCTGGAAACACCATATATTTT
TRBV5-4,-,-,TRBJ1-1,CASSHVATGNTEAFF,TGTGCCAGCAGCCACGTCGCGACGGGTAACACTGAAGCTTTCTTT
TRBV6-6,-,TRBD1,TRBJ1-2,CASSYSTGQALYGYTF,TGTGCCAGCAGTTACTCGACAGGACAGGCCCTCTATGGCTACACCTTC
TRBV11-2,-,-,TRBJ2-1,CASSNLAESSYNEQFF,TGTGCCAGCAGCAACTTGGCAGAGAGCTCCTACAATGAGCAGTTCTTC
TRBV4-1,-,-,TRBJ1-5,CASSQEGGGQPQHF,TGCGCCAGCAGCCAAGAAGGGGGAGGGCAGCCCCAGCATTTT
TRBV18,-,-,TRBJ1-1,CASSPHPNTEAFF,TGTGCCAGCTCACCGCACCCTAACACTGAAGCTTTCTTT
TRBV19,-,-,TRBJ1-5,CASSTDSSYQPQHF,TGTGCCAGTAGTACTGACAGCTCCTATCAGCCCCAGCATTTT
TRBV19,-,-,TRBJ1-2,CASQTAGRGGYTF,TGTGCCAGTCAAACCGCGGGTCGGGGTGGCTACACCTTC
TRBV12-3/TRBV12-4,few,-,TRBJ1-1,CASSYGRVTEAFF,TGTGCCAGCAGTTACGGCAGGGTAACTGAAGCTTTCTTT
TRBV7-6,-,-,TRBJ2-5,CASSLGPGGEETQYF,TGTGCCAGCAGCCTGGGTCCAGGGGGGGAAGAGACCCAGTACTTC
TRBV6-2/TRBV6-3,-,-,TRBJ2-5,CASSNDRIQYF,TGTGCCAGCAGTAATGACAGAATCCAGTACTTC
TRBV16,-,-,TRBJ2-1,CASSHRSGDEQFF,TGTGCCAGCAGCCATAGATCAGGGGATGAGCAGTTCTTC
TRBV11-3,once,-,TRBJ1-6,CASSLYAATANSPLHF,TGTGCCAGCAGCTTATACGCGGCCACAGCTAATTCACCCCTCCACTTT
TRBV30,-,TRBD1,TRBJ1-2,CAWSSGGANYGYTF,TGTGCCTGGAGCTCAGGGGGTGCTAACTATGGCTACACCTTC
TRBV2,-,TRBD2,TRBJ2-7,CASRASGGAFYEQYF,TGTGCCAGCCGAGCTAGCGGGGGGGCCTTCTACGAGCAGTACTTC
TRBV7-9,-,-,TRBJ1-2,CASSLVGTSYGYTF,TGTGCCAGCAGCTTAGTAGGGACCTCCTATGGCTACACCTTC
TRBV3-1/TRBV3-2,-,-,TRBJ1-5,CASSQLRKNYSNQPQHF,TGTGCCAGCAGCCAACTTAGGAAAAATTATAGCAATCAGCCCCAGCATTTT
TRBV18,once,TRBD2,TRBJ2-3,CASSPVAGSTDTQYF,TGTGCCAGCTCCCCAGTAGCGGGTAGCACAGATACGCAGTATTTT
TRBV30,-,TRBD1,TRBJ1-2,CARGQGGYGYTF,TGTGCACGGGGACAGGGCGGCTATGGCTACACCTTC
TRBV28,-,-,TRBJ1-1,CASSFGWGTEAFF,TGTGCCAGCAGTTTCGGTTGGGGCACTGAAGCTTTCTTT
TRBV16,-,-,TRBJ2-3,CASSQSLLPSTSGFPSTDTQYF,TGTGCCAGCAGCCAATCCCTACTCCCCAGCACTTCGGGATTCCCTAGCACAGATACGCAGTATTTT
TRBV9,-,TRBD2,TRBJ2-5,CASSVDPSGAETQYF,TGTGCCAGCAGCGTAGACCCTAGCGGGGCGGAGACCCAGTACTTC
TRBV5-1,-,-,TRBJ1-6,CASSLLPGAANSPLHF,TGCGCCAGCAGCTTACTTCCAGGGGCGGCTAATTCACCCCTCCACTTT
TRBV18,-,-,TRBJ1-1,CASSPRDNTEAFF,TGTGCCAGCTCACCACGGGACAACACTGAAGCTTTCTTT
TRBV6-5,-,-,TRBJ2-1,CASSYSHYNEQFF,TGTGCCAGCAGTTACTCCCACTACAATGAGCAGTTCTTC
TRBV28,-,TRBD2,TRBJ2-5,CASRETSGGYQETQYF,TGTGCCAGCAGGGAAACTAGCGGGGGATACCAAGAGACCCAGTACTTC
TRBV29-1,-,-,TRBJ1-2,CSVEDQGMGYTF,TGCAGCGTTGAAGATCAGGGAATGGGCTACACCTTC